One and the same sample provided the 28 T cell receptor beta chains below, sequenced in a study of T cells in Graves' hyperthyroidism and ophthalmopathy (dated by TCRdb to about 2019). The library relied on multiplex PCR. The sample was run on an Illumina HiSeq 2000. The TCR beta CDR3 regions were amplified from the RNA transcripts. For the first round of RT-PCR on the TCR CDR3, the HTBI primer set was used together with the Qiagen OneStep RT-PCR kit. TCRdb ran its own pipeline on the public reads, namely fastp trimming at Q25 and MiXCR clone calling, and kept in-frame beta chains. Rows with one shared CDR3 protein collapse into an entry with the most common genes and DNA. For this sample there are hundreds of thousands of distinct CDR3 sequences; less than 25% appear just once. The top ten constitute over 30% of the sample. The sequencing input was blood. All receptors come from a man aged 25 to 40 with Graves' ophthalmopathy.

This clonotype was counted at least ten times. V usage is TRBV30 and J usage is TRBJ2-1; 13 bases align to TRBD2. The CDR3 consists of 14 residues. The V and J ends lost 2 bases and 12 bases, in that order; junction bases with no gene match: 7. From germline, CDR1 is GTSNPN and CDR2 SVGIG (reference sequence). The CDR3 loop reads CAWSTGTSGDRQFF. The CDR3, as DNA: TGTGCCTGGAGTACCGGGACTAGCGGGGACCGGCAGTTCTTC.

There are a few counts of this clonotype. The chain couples TRBV10-3 to TRBJ2-7; TRBD1 agrees at 9 bases. The V gene end was trimmed by 4 bases and the J gene end by 2 bases; junction bases not matched to a gene: 18. CDR1 ENHRY and CDR2 SYGVKD come from the germline V gene. The CDR3 is made up of 19 amino acids. CDR3 in amino acids: CAISVPGQGFDSTPYEQYF. CDR3 in DNA: TGTGCCATCAGTGTGCCGGGACAGGGTTTTGATTCTACCCCCTACGAGCAGTACTTC.

As regards this clonotype: This may be a read error, as it is one base from a much larger clone. This chain joins TRBV7-6 and TRBJ1-1; a possible D gene is TRBD1 (5 bases). There are 15 residues in the CDR3. Germline values: CDR1 SGHVS, CDR2 FNYEAQ. The germline V and J ends were trimmed by 2 bases and 1 base, with 11 bases remaining between them. CDR3 sequence reads: CASSLTGAANTEAFF. The CDR3 region has the DNA TGTGCCAGCAGCTTAACCGGGGCGGCGAACACTGAAGCTTTCTTT.

Ten or more counts support this clonotype. The rearrangement joins TRBV7-9 to TRBJ2-7, with 7 bases that match TRBD1. The junction had 5 bases not matched to a gene; V was cut back by 0 bases and J by 3 bases. This CDR3 comprises 15 residues. From germline, CDR1 is SEHNR and CDR2 FQNEAQ (reference sequence). The CDR3 is CASSLAMGQSYEQYF. CDR3 sequence (DNA): TGTGCCAGCAGCTTAGCGATGGGACAGAGCTACGAGCAGTACTTC.

This clonotype was picked up one time. Possible read error: a much larger clone is one base away. The chain uses TRBV28 and TRBJ2-7; 13 nucleotides match TRBD2. Looked up from germline, CDR1 is MDHEN and CDR2 is SYDVKM. The CDR3 covers 15 residues. CDR3 DNA sequence: TGTGCCGGCAGTCGGACTAGCGGGAGACCATACGAGCAGTACTTC. Amino acids: CAGSRTSGRPYEQYF.

This clonotype was observed at least ten times. The J gene is TRBJ1-3, the V gene TRBV7-8; 12 bases align to TRBD1. Germline V lookup: CDR1 SGHVS, CDR2 FQNEAQ. V was clipped by 5 bases and J by 10 bases; unmatched bases: 15. This CDR3 spans 17 amino acids. CDR3 in DNA: TGTGCCAGCAGCCTAGAAACCGGGACAGGGGGCAGGATTACCATATATTTT. Translated, it gives CASSLETGTGGRITIYF.

This clonotype showed up many times. V gene TRBV20-1 combines with J gene TRBJ1-5; D is unclear. Germline V gene sequence: CDR1 DFQATT, CDR2 SNEGSKA (reference sequence). V lost 3 bases to trimming and J lost 4 bases, with 13 bases between them. This CDR3 spans 14 amino acids. In DNA, the CDR3 is TGCAGTGCTAGCGGTCAAGGATGGAATCAGCCCCAGCATTTT. This gives the protein CSASGQGWNQPQHF.

This clonotype was picked up a small number of times. DNA for the CDR3: TGTGCCAGCAGTACCCCCGGGGGTGAGCAGTTCTTC. Its translation: CASSTPGGEQFF. The rearrangement uses TRBV27 and TRBJ2-1, with D possibly matching TRBD2 (6 bases). From germline, CDR1 is MNHEY and CDR2 SMNVEV (reference sequence). Trimming removed 5 bases from V and 9 bases from J, with 11 bases in between. The CDR3 runs to 12 residues.

The J gene is TRBJ1-3, the V gene TRBV6-1; D remains ambiguous. Germline-derived CDR1 and CDR2 are MNHNS and SASEGT. The V and J ends lost 10 bases and 0 bases respectively, with 10 bases between them. The CDR3 is 13 amino acids. The CDR3 loop reads CATQTNSGNTIYF. The CDR3 DNA reads TGTGCCACCCAGACAAACTCTGGAAACACCATATATTTT.

The chain uses TRBV6-1 and TRBJ1-4; the D is unclear. Germline V lookup: CDR1 MNHNS, CDR2 SASEGT. The CDR3 covers 15 residues. Trimming shortened V by 5 bases and J by 0 bases, and 10 bases separated the two germline ends. Written as DNA, the CDR3 is TGTGCCAGCAGTATTTACAGCCCAACTAATGAAAAACTGTTTTTT. It translates to CASSIYSPTNEKLFF.

This clonotype was observed at least ten times. This chain connects TRBV28 to TRBJ1-3; weak D call: TRBD1 (6 bases). Germline V gene sequence: CDR1 MDHEN, CDR2 SYDVKM. V was cut by 8 bases and J by 4 bases, with 12 bases left in between. The CDR3 runs 13 residues. CDR3 DNA: TGTGCCAGCCAGGACAGCTCCGGAAACACCATATATTTT. Residues: CASQDSSGNTIYF.

This clonotype was counted between two and nine times. J is TRBJ1-5 and V is TRBV27; TRBD1 aligns across 7 bases. J was trimmed by 0 bases and V by 3 bases; bases with no gene match: 8. There are 17 residues in the CDR3. Germline V gene data show CDR1 as MNHEY and CDR2 as SMNVEV (reference sequence). The CDR3 coding sequence is TGTGCCAGCAGTTTCGGGACAGATGAGGATAGCAATCAGCCCCAGCATTTT. Amino acid sequence: CASSFGTDEDSNQPQHF.

V and J are TRBV7-6 and TRBJ2-7; 7 bases align to TRBD1. V gave up 2 bases and J gave up 3 bases; unmatched junction bases: 4. This CDR3 is built from 14 residues. CDR1 is SGHVS, CDR2 FNYEAQ, per germline. The DNA for the CDR3 is TGTGCCAGCAGCTTAACGGGACAGCACTACGAGCAGTACTTC. This translates into CASSLTGQHYEQYF. Together with reference TRBV7-6 and TRBJ2-7, the CDR3 gives the full variable domain: GAGVSQSPRYKVTKRGQDVALRCDPISGHVSLYWYRQALGQGPEFLTYFNYEAQQDKSGLPNDRFSAERPEGSISTLTIQRTEQRDSAMYRCASSLTGQHYEQYFGPGTRLTVT.

This clonotype was picked up many times. The chain has TRBV28 and TRBJ2-3; 7 nucleotides agree with TRBD1. Germline CDR1 MDHEN, CDR2 SYDVKM. With 5 bases clipped from V and 4 bases from J, the junction kept 3 bases outside the gene matches. The CDR3 sequence is 13 residues long. The CDR3 region is CASSGTVPDTQYF. The CDR3 DNA follows: TGTGCCAGCAGTGGGACAGTCCCAGATACGCAGTATTTT.

The chain uses TRBV12-3 or TRBV12-4 and TRBJ1-1, with D possibly TRBD1 on 6 matching bases. This CDR3 contains 17 residues. V was trimmed by 6 bases and J by 0 bases, leaving 20 bases between them. The DNA of the CDR3 is TGTGCCAGCAGCTTAAGGGCAGGGGAAATTATGAACACTGAAGCTTTCTTT. Translated: CASSLRAGEIMNTEAFF.

This clonotype was seen ten or more times. The V call is TRBV11-2, the J call TRBJ1-1; no clear D. Germline CDR1 is SGHAT and CDR2 is FQNNGV. Trimming pared 8 bases from V and 5 bases from J, leaving 12 bases between. CDR3 length: 12 amino acids. The CDR3 nucleotides are TGTGCCAGCGGACCACCGGGGACTGAAGCTTTCTTT. Amino acids: CASGPPGTEAFF.

The chain links TRBV2 to TRBJ1-3; possible D gene TRBD1, 5 bases. The V gene lost 0 bases and the J gene lost 4 bases, with 10 bases spanning the gap. This CDR3 is built from 15 residues. The germline CDR1 and CDR2 sequences are SNHLY and FYNNEI. The CDR3, as DNA: TGTGCCAGCAGTGAAGCCAGGGTGTCAGGAAACACCATATATTTT. As protein: CASSEARVSGNTIYF.

This clonotype was seen many times. Written as DNA, the CDR3 is TGCAGTGCCCTAAGGCGGGACCTCAATGAGCAGTTCTTC. Its protein is CSALRRDLNEQFF. This chain connects TRBV20-1 to TRBJ2-1; perhaps TRBD2 as D (6 bases). Germline V gives CDR1 DFQATT, CDR2 SNEGSKA (reference sequence). This CDR3 has 13 residues. Trimming took 6 bases from V and 6 from J, leaving 15 bases between them.

The chain combines TRBV15 with TRBJ2-7; TRBD1 agrees at 10 bases. The germline V gene has CDR1 LNHNV and CDR2 YYDKDF (reference sequence). Trimming at V came to 2 bases and at J to 3 bases, leaving 1 base not matched to a gene. The CDR3 extends over 14 amino acids. The CDR3 spells CATSRRDRGYEQYF. The CDR3 bases are TGTGCCACCAGCAGAAGGGACAGGGGCTACGAGCAGTACTTC. Drawing the rest from reference TRBV15 and TRBJ2-7, the complete variable domain is DAMVIQNPRYQVTQFGKPVTLSCSQTLNHNVMYWYQQKSSQAPKLLFHYYDKDFNNEADTPDNFQSRRPNTSFCFLDIRSPGLGDTAMYLCATSRRDRGYEQYFGPGTRLTVT.

Only a few counts were recorded for this clonotype. This chain joins TRBV27 and TRBJ2-1; the match to TRBD2 covers 7 bases. Germline loops: CDR1 MNHEY, CDR2 SMNVEV (reference sequence). Trimming at V came to 3 bases and at J to 6 bases, leaving 17 bases not matched to a gene. The CDR3 has 18 amino acids. CDR3 bases: TGTGCCAGCAGTTTCGGGTCCACCGCGGGGGTCCTTATCAATGAGCAGTTCTTC. Its protein product is CASSFGSTAGVLINEQFF.

This clonotype was seen repeatedly, ten times or more. The V and J genes are TRBV11-2 and TRBJ2-7, with D unclear. V dropped 1 base and J dropped 2 bases, with 9 bases sitting between them. The CDR3 length is 14 residues. The germline gives CDR1 SGHAT, CDR2 FQNNGV. CDR3 sequence: CASSLGLATYEQYF. CDR3 nucleotide sequence: TGTGCCAGCAGCTTAGGGCTGGCGACCTACGAGCAGTACTTC.

This chain links TRBV15 with TRBJ2-2; D not resolved. The V and J ends lost 0 bases and 2 bases respectively, with 4 bases between them. CDR3 length equals 14 residues. In germline, CDR1 is LNHNV, CDR2 YYDKDF (reference sequence). CDR3 in DNA: TGTGCCACCAGCAGAGACACCAACACCGGGGAGCTGTTTTTT. It specifies CATSRDTNTGELFF.

This rearrangement joins TRBV30 to TRBJ2-1, with unresolved D. The CDR3 spans 13 residues. Trimming left V 0 bases short and J 10 bases short, with 13 bases between. Germline CDR1 is GTSNPN and CDR2 is SVGIG (reference sequence). Here the CDR3 DNA reads TGTGCCTGGAGTGTTCACCCTTTATCCGAGCAGTTCTTC. Encoded protein: CAWSVHPLSEQFF.

The table lists this clonotype with many counts. This chain connects TRBV24-1 to TRBJ2-1; TRBD2 matches 8 bases. This CDR3 comprises 14 residues. The germline gives CDR1 KGHDR, CDR2 SFDVKD. The V gene end was trimmed by 9 bases and the J gene end by 3 bases; junction bases not matched to a gene: 6. The CDR3 DNA sequence: TGTGCCACCGCAGCCAGCGGGAGCTACAATGAGCAGTTCTTC. It encodes CATAASGSYNEQFF.

This clonotype was seen a few times. The chain uses TRBV28 and TRBJ1-6, with TRBD1 as a possible D gene (5 bases). Germline V lookup: CDR1 MDHEN, CDR2 SYDVKM. The CDR3 runs 13 residues. V lost 8 bases and J lost 8, with 13 bases in between. The CDR3 nucleotides are TGTGCCAGCGGAAGACAGTACCATTCACCCCTCCACTTT. Translated: CASGRQYHSPLHF.

This clonotype was counted only a few times. This chain links TRBV18 with TRBJ2-7; TRBD2 might be the D (7 bases). Per the germline V gene, CDR1 is KGHSH and CDR2 is LQKENI. There are 16 residues in the CDR3. V shed 3 bases and J shed 5 bases, with 20 bases lying between them. CDR3 in amino acids: CASSPPSERGGHEQYF. DNA of the CDR3: TGTGCCAGCTCACCGCCCTCCGAGAGGGGGGGTCACGAGCAGTACTTC.

This clonotype occurred once. The J gene is TRBJ2-1, the V gene TRBV19, with a weak D call TRBD2 (5 bases). This CDR3 has 14 residues. Germline V CDR1 and CDR2: LNHDA, SQIVND (reference sequence). Trimming removed 4 bases at V and 2 bases at J, with 9 bases between. CDR3 bases: TGTGCCAGTAGTACGGGTAGCGCCTACAATGAGCAGTTCTTC. Its translation: CASSTGSAYNEQFF. Looking up the rest from reference TRBV19 and TRBJ2-1 gives the full variable domain: DGGITQSPKYLFRKEGQNVTLSCEQNLNHDAMYWYRQDPGQGLRLIYYSQIVNDFQKGDIAEGYSVSREKKESFPLTVTSAQKNPTAFYLCASSTGSAYNEQFFGPGTRLTVL.

This clonotype was detected many times. The V call is TRBV3-1, the J call TRBJ1-2, with D unclear. Trimming removed 4 bases at V and 8 bases at J, with 11 bases between. There are 12 residues in the CDR3. Germline values: CDR1 LGHDT, CDR2 YNNKEL (reference sequence). The CDR3 DNA reads as TGTGCCAGCAGCCTGGGCCCGGGCGGCTACACCTTC. It specifies CASSLGPGGYTF. Full variable domain (rest looked up from reference TRBV3-1 and TRBJ1-2): DTAVSQTPKYLVTQMGNDKSIKCEQNLGHDTMYWYKQDSKKFLKIMFSYNNKELIINETVPNRFSPKSPDKAHLNLHINSLELGDSAVYFCASSLGPGGYTFGSGTRLTVV.